This TCR beta chain was retrieved from a study of T cell responses to AZD1222 COVID-19 vaccine. The assay was immunoSEQ multiplex PCR, and TCRdb's table has in-frame clones only and misses some. Of about 170,000 clones in the sample, 87% were seen once. Overall study findings and caveats: Across spike, vaccine-associated CD4 TCRs were found, dominant at 160-218 and 743-854. White British people made up most donors, females outnumbered males, and clonal diversity was possibly underestimated.

Germline V gene data show CDR1 as KGHSH and CDR2 as LQKENI. The CDR3 contains 15 residues. Trimming shortened V by 8 bases and J by 1 base, and 14 bases separated the two germline ends. Remarks on this clone: Its antigen is not known.

The chain employs TRBV18 and TRBJ2-2; no reliable D call. The origin of this receptor is an adult who received the AZD1222 COVID-19 vaccine. The sample in question was peripheral blood, obtained 28 days after the second AZD1222 dose. The chain's CDR3 is CASPSVGRNTGELFF. CDR3 nucleotide sequence: TGTGCCAGCCCCTCAGTTGGTAGGAACACCGGGGAGCTGTTTTTT.